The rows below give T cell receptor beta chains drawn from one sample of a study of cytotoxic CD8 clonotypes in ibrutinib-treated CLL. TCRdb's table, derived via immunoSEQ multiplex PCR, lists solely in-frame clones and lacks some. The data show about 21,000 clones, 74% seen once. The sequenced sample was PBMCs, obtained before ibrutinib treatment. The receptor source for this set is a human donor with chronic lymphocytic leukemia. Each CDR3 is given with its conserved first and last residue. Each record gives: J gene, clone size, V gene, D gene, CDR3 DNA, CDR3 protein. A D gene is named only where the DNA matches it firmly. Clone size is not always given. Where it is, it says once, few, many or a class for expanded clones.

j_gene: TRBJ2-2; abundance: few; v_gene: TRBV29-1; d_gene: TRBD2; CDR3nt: TGCAGCGCCGGACTAGTCGGGAACACCGGGGAGCTGTTTTTT; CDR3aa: CSAGLVGNTGELFF
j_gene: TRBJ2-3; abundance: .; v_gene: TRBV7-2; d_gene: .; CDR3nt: TGTGCCAGCAGCCCTCGCACAGATACGCAGTATTTT; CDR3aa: CASSPRTDTQYF
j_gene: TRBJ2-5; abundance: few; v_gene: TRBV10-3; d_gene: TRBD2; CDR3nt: TGTGCCATCAGTGATCTAGCGGGTACCCAAGAGACCCAGTACTTC; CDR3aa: CAISDLAGTQETQYF
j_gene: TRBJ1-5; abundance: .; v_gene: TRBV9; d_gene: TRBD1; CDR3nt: TGTGCCAGCAGCGTAGCACAGGGGATTAAGCCCCAGCATTTT; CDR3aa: CASSVAQGIKPQHF
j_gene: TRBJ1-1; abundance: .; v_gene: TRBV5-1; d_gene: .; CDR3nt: TGCGCCAGCAGCCTAGGAGGGAACACTGAAGCTTTCTTT; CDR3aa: CASSLGGNTEAFF
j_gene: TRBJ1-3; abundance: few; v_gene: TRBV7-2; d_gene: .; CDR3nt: TGTGCCAGCAGCTTAATTCAGACCTTCCGCCCTGGCACCATATATTTT; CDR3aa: CASSLIQTFRPGTIYF
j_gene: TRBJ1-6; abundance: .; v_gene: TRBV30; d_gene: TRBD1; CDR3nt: TGTGCCTGGAGACCAACTCGACAGGGCGATAATTCACCCCTCCACTTT; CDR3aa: CAWRPTRQGDNSPLHF
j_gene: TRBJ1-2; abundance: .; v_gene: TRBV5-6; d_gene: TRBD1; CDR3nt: TGTGCCAGCAGTTTGACAGGGGGCACTAACTATGGCTACACCTTC; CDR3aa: CASSLTGGTNYGYTF
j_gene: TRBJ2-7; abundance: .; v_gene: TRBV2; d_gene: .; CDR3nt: TGTGCCAGCAGTGAGGACTACCAGTCCCGGCAGTACTTC; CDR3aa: CASSEDYQSRQYF
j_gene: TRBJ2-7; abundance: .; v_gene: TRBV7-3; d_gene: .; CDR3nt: TGTGCCAGCAGTTTCGAGCAGTACTTC; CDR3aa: CASSFEQYF
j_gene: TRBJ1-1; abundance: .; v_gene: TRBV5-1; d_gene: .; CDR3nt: TGCGCCAGCAGCTTGGACAGTTACACTGAAGCTTTCTTT; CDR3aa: CASSLDSYTEAFF
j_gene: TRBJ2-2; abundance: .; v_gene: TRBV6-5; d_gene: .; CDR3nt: TGTACTAGCCGGGTAGCACAGGGAGTCGGGGAGCTGTTTTTT; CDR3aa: CTSRVAQGVGELFF
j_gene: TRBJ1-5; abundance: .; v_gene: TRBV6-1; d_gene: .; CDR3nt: TGTGCCACCAGAACAGGGATAAATCAGCCCCAGCATTTT; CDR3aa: CATRTGINQPQHF
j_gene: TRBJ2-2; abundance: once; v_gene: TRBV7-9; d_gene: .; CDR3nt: TGTGCCAGCAGCTTCCTCACCCCGACCCGGAGAGACGGGGAGCTGTTTTTT; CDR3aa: CASSFLTPTRRDGELFF
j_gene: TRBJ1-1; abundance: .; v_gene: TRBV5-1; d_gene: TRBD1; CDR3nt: TGCGCCAGCAGCCGATTTGGACAGGGGAGCACTGAAGCTTTCTTT; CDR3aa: CASSRFGQGSTEAFF
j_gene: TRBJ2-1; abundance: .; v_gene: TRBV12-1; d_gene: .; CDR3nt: TGTGCCAGCAGCTATCAGGGGATTAAGTTCTTC; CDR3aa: CASSYQGIKFF
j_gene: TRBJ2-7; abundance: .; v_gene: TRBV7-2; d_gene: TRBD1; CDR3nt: TGTGCCAGCAGCTTAAGTTCCGGGACAGCCTACGAGCAGTACTTC; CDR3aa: CASSLSSGTAYEQYF
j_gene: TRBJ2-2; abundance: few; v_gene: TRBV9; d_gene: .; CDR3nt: TGTGCCAGCAGCGTAGGGGGCACCGGGGAGCTGTTTTTT; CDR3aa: CASSVGGTGELFF
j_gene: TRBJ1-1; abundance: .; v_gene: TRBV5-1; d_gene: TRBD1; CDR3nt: TGCGCCAGCAGCTTGTTCGCGTCGGGACAGGGGGCAAACACTGAAGCTTTCTTT; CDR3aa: CASSLFASGQGANTEAFF
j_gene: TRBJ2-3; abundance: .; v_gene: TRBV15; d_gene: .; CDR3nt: TGTGCCACCAGCAGAGATCGAACAGATACGCAGTATTTT; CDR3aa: CATSRDRTDTQYF
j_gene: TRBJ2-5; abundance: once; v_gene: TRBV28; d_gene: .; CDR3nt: TGTGCCAGCAGTGTGGTCATCGGGGGCCGAGGACAAGAGACCCAGTACTTC; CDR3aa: CASSVVIGGRGQETQYF
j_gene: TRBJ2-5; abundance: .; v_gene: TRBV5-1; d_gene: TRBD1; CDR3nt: TGCGCCAGCAGCTGGACAGGTGGAGAGACCCAGTACTTC; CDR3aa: CASSWTGGETQYF
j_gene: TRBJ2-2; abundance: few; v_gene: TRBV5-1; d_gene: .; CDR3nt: TGCGCCAGCACTCGACTAGCGAACACCGGGGAGCTGTTTTTT; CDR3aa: CASTRLANTGELFF
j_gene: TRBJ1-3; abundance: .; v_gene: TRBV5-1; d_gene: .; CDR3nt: TGCGCCAGCAGCTTGGCTGGTGGAAACACCATATATTTT; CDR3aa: CASSLAGGNTIYF
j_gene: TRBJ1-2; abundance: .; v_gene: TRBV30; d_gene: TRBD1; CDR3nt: TGTGCCTGGAGAATTACAGGGGGGTATGGCTACACCTTC; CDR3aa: CAWRITGGYGYTF
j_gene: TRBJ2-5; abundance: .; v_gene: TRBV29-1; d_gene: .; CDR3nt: TGCAGCGTTGATTTCACCCGTATCGCGCTAGAGACCCAGTACTTC; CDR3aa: CSVDFTRIALETQYF
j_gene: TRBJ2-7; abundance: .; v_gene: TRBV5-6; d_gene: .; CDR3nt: TGTGCCAGCAGCTTGGGATCACGGCTAGGCGTGTATCCCTACGAGCAGTACTTC; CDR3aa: CASSLGSRLGVYPYEQYF
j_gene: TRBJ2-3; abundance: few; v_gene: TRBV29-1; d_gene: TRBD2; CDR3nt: TGCAGCGTTGCGAGGACTAGGTCAGATACGCAGTATTTT; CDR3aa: CSVARTRSDTQYF
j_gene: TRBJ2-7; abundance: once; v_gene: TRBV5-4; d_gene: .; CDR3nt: TGTGCCAGCAGCTTACAGGACTCCTACGAGCAGTACTTC; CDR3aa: CASSLQDSYEQYF
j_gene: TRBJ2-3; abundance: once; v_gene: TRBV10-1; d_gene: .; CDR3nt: TGCGCCAGCAGTGAGGGGTGGGGGACAGATACGCAGTATTTT; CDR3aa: CASSEGWGTDTQYF
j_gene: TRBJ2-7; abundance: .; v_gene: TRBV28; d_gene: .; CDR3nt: TGTGCCAGCAGTGGGACTCCGGGATACGAGCAGTACTTC; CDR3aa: CASSGTPGYEQYF
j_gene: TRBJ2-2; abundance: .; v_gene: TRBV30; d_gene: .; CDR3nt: TGTGCCTGGAGTGCTGTTCCGGCCTCGAACACCGGGGAGCTGTTTTTT; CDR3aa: CAWSAVPASNTGELFF
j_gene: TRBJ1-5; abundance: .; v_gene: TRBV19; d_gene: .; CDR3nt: TGTGCCAGCCTGGAAAGACGAAAAAGCAATCAGCCCCAGCATTTT; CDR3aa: CASLERRKSNQPQHF
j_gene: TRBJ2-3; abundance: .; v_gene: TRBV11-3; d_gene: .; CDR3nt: TGTGCCAGCAGCTTAGAGACCGGAGATACGCAGTATTTT; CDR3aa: CASSLETGDTQYF
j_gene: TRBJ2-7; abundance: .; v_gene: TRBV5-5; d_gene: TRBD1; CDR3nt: TGTGCCAGCAGCCCTAGACAGGGTGGCACCTACGAGCAGTACTTC; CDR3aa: CASSPRQGGTYEQYF
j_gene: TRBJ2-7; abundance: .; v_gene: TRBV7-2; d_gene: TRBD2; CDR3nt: TGTGCCAGCAGCTTAGGGTCTAGCGGCCCTAGCAAGCAGTACTTC; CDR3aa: CASSLGSSGPSKQYF
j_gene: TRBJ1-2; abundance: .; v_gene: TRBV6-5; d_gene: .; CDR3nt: TGTGCCAGCAGTTACTACCCGGCTGACCCTAGAGGAGGCTACACCTTC; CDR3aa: CASSYYPADPRGGYTF
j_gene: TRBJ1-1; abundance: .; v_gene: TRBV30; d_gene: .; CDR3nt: TGTGCCTGGAGTGTAGATACTAGATTCACTGTGAGAACTGAAGCTTTCTTT; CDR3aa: CAWSVDTRFTVRTEAFF
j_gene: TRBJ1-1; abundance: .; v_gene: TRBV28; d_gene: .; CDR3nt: TGTGCCAGCATCCCGGGGGGGAGGGACACTGAAGCTTTCTTT; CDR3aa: CASIPGGRDTEAFF
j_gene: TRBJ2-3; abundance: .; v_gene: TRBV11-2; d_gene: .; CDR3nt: TGTGCCAGCAGCTTAGAGGTAGCCCTAAGGGCAGATACGCAGTATTTT; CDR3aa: CASSLEVALRADTQYF
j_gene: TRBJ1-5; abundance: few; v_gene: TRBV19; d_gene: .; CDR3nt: TGTGCCAGTAGTATTGGGTGGAAGCCCCAGCATTTT; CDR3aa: CASSIGWKPQHF
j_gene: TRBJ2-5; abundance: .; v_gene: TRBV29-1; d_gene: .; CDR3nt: TGCAGCGTTCGGGGACCTGACCAAGAGACCCAGTACTTC; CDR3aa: CSVRGPDQETQYF
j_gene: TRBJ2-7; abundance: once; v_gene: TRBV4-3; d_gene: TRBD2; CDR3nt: TGCGCCAGCAGCCAACTAACTAGCGGGAGCTGGGAGCAGTACTTC; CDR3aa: CASSQLTSGSWEQYF
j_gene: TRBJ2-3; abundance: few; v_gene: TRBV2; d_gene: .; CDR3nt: TGTGCCAGCAGTGAAGTTGGGGGAAATACGCAGTATTTT; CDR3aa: CASSEVGGNTQYF
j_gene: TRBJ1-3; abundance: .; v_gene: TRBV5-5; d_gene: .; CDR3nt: TGTGCCAGCAGCTTGTACGTCGGGGTGAGGGGCTCTGGAAACACCATATATTTT; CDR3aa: CASSLYVGVRGSGNTIYF
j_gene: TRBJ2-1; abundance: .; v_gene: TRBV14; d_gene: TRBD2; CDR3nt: TGTGCCAGCAGCCTTCCGGGACTAGCGGGTTACAATGAGCAGTTCTTC; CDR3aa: CASSLPGLAGYNEQFF
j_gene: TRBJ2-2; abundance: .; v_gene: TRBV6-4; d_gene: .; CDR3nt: TGTGCCAGCTCCGAGACAGAATACACCGGGGAGCTGTTTTTT; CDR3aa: CASSETEYTGELFF
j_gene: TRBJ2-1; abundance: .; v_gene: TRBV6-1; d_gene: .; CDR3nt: TGTGCCAGCAGTGAACTACTTATATTCAATGAGCAGTTCTTC; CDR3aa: CASSELLIFNEQFF
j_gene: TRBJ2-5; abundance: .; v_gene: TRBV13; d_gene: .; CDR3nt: TGTGCCAGCAGCACCGGGGTCAAGGTCGGAGAGACCCAGTACTTC; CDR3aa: CASSTGVKVGETQYF
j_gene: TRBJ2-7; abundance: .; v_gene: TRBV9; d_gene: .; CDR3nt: TGTGCCAGCAGCGTAGCCGGCGGGCCCTACGAGCAGTACTTC; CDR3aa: CASSVAGGPYEQYF
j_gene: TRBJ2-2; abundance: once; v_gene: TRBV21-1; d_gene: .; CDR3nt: TGTGCCAGCAGCGCCCCTCTCGGGGGGGAGAACACCGGGGAGCTGTTTTTT; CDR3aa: CASSAPLGGENTGELFF
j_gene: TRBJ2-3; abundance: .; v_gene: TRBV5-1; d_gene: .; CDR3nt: TGCGCCAGCAGCTTGGGGCGGGGCACAGATACGCAGTATTTT; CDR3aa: CASSLGRGTDTQYF
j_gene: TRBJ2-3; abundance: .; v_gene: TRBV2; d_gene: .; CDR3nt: TGTGCCAGCAAGGGGGGGCCCAGCACAGATACGCAGTATTTT; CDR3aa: CASKGGPSTDTQYF